These 20 T cell receptor beta chains came from one sample sequenced in a study of human T cells and chemical hapten exposure (dated by TCRdb to the early 2020s). The receptor library was made with RACE. Sequencing took place on a NextSeq 500. The raw public reads went through TCRdb reprocessing: fastp at Q25, MiXCR clone calling, in-frame beta chains kept. One record per CDR3 amino acid sequence lists the most common genes and DNA. Present in this sample are around 190,000 distinct CDR3 sequences, about a fifth of which were seen just once. The ten biggest clones cover approximately 6.7% of the sample. This specimen's time point label, interpreted: patch test 1, 2 weeks after DPC sensitization. The sample's treatment or condition label is to be understood as: therapeutic diphenylcyclopropenone sensitization with weekly scalp DPC. Sequenced here: whole blood, sampled in connection with sensitization to the hapten diphenylcyclopropenone (DPC). These receptors were obtained from a woman aged 45 to 65 with alopecia areata. Some clones in this sample may be carry-over from other donors' samples.

This clonotype was counted many times. V is TRBV12-3 or TRBV12-4 and J is TRBJ1-3, with D perhaps TRBD1 (5 bases). Deletions cut 6 bases from V and 2 bases from J, with 20 bases between. CDR3 length: 17 residues. The CDR3 DNA is TGTGCCAGCAGCTCGACCCGGGCAGGGACGGCTGGAAACACCATATATTTT. The encoded protein is CASSSTRAGTAGNTIYF.

The chain couples TRBV24-1 to TRBJ2-1, with D perhaps assigned TRBD1 or TRBD2 (6 bases each). V lost 3 bases to trimming and J lost 1 base, with 18 bases between them. The CDR3 sequence is 18 residues long. Germline-derived CDR1 and CDR2 are KGHDR and SFDVKD. CDR3 bases: TGTGCCACCAGTGATGTCGGACTCCGAGGGGGGTCCTACAATGAGCAGTTCTTC. As protein: CATSDVGLRGGSYNEQFF.

This clonotype was detected ten times or more. V gene TRBV6-6 combines with J gene TRBJ2-2, with a tentative D call TRBD1 (6 bases). CDR3 length equals 12 residues. The V gene's germline CDR1 is MNHNY and CDR2 SVGAGI (reference sequence). Between the trimmed V and J ends, which lost 6 bases and 7 bases, there was a span of 9 bases. The CDR3 is CASSPRGGELFF. The DNA of the CDR3 is TGTGCCAGCAGCCCCAGGGGCGGGGAGCTGTTTTTT.

The CDR3 nucleotides read TGTGCCAGTAACACTGCCGGAAACACCATATATTTT. Translation: CASNTAGNTIYF. The chain recombines TRBV12-3 or TRBV12-4 with TRBJ1-3; D ambiguous. Deletions cut 9 bases from V and 4 bases from J, with 10 bases between. This CDR3 comprises 12 residues.

This clonotype was observed a few times. CDR3 loop: CASGTGAAYEQYF. The CDR3 DNA follows: TGTGCCAGCGGGACAGGGGCAGCCTACGAGCAGTACTTC. The chain employs TRBV3-1 and TRBJ2-7, with 10 bases fitting TRBD1. This CDR3 region has 13 residues. CDR1 LGHDT and CDR2 YNNKEL come from the germline V gene (reference sequence). Trimming cost V 8 bases and J 2 bases; bases outside gene matches: 3.

This clonotype was seen only a few times. The CDR3 coding sequence is TGCGCCAGCATGACCCGTACTAGCGGAAGTAATGAGCAGTTCTTC. Translation: CASMTRTSGSNEQFF. The chain uses TRBV5-1 and TRBJ2-1; TRBD2 matches 8 bases. Per germline, CDR1 SGHRS and CDR2 YFSETQ. Trimming took 6 bases from V and 7 from J; bases not matched to a gene: 12. The CDR3 extends over 15 amino acids.

This clonotype turned up a few times. This chain uses TRBV7-3 with TRBJ2-1; TRBD2 matches at 14 bases. Trimming removed 8 bases from V and 9 bases from J; junction bases left unmatched: 3. This CDR3 is 13 amino acids long. Germline CDR1 reads SGHTA; CDR2 reads FQGTGA. The CDR3 DNA is TGTGCCAGCGGACTAGCGGGAGGTGGTGAGCAGTTCTTC. It encodes CASGLAGGGEQFF.

This clonotype was detected once. This rearrangement joins TRBV12-5 to TRBJ1-3, with 10 nucleotides matching TRBD1. V lost 4 bases to trimming and J lost 0 bases; unmatched junction nucleotides: 9. This CDR3 is 18 amino acids long. CDR1 LGHNT and CDR2 FRNRAP come from the germline V gene. The CDR3 region is CASGSPGTGDPSGNTIYF. The CDR3 region has the DNA TGTGCTAGTGGTTCGCCCGGGACAGGGGACCCCTCTGGAAACACCATATATTTT.

The rearrangement links TRBV7-8 to TRBJ2-7, with unresolved D. The germline V and J ends were trimmed by 5 bases and 3 bases, with 5 bases remaining between them. CDR1 is SGHVS, CDR2 FQNEAQ, per germline. This CDR3 has 11 amino acids. The CDR3 sequence: CASSDYYEQYF. The CDR3 coding sequence is TGTGCCAGCAGCGATTACTACGAGCAGTACTTC.

The sample holds a few counts of this clonotype. The chain recombines TRBV6-1 with TRBJ2-3, with TRBD2 matching over 11 bases. Germline V CDR1 and CDR2: MNHNS, SASEGT. The trim removed 1 base at V and 4 bases at J, leaving 10 bases unmatched. The CDR3 covers 18 residues. CDR3 loop: CASSEDFLAGGGADTQYF. CDR3 sequence (DNA): TGTGCCAGCAGTGAAGATTTCCTAGCGGGAGGCGGCGCAGATACGCAGTATTTT.

This clonotype appeared many times. This chain links TRBV5-1 with TRBJ2-1, with TRBD2 matching 8 bases. Germline CDR1 and CDR2: SGHRS and YFSETQ. V shed 1 base and J 8 bases; nucleotides not matched to a gene: 8. The CDR3 totals 15 residues. The CDR3 sequence: CASSLLAGGGDEQFF. In nucleotides, the CDR3 is TGCGCCAGCAGCTTGTTGGCGGGAGGAGGTGATGAGCAGTTCTTC.

This chain uses TRBV28 with TRBJ2-7, with a weak D call TRBD2 (6 bases). V shed 5 bases and J shed 5 bases, with 16 bases lying between them. CDR1 and CDR2 from the germline V gene are MDHEN and SYDVKM. The length of the CDR3 is 14 residues. The CDR3 nucleotides read TGTGCCAGCAGTCCTCATTCTAGCGTGCACGAGCAGTACTTC. Translating gives CASSPHSSVHEQYF.

This clonotype turned up a few times. The rearrangement joins TRBV28 to TRBJ1-6, with 7 bases aligning to TRBD1. The ends lost 6 bases at V and 8 bases at J; junction bases unmatched: 7. The CDR3 extends over 14 amino acids. CDR1 and CDR2 (germline): MDHEN, SYDVKM. The CDR3 bases are TGTGCCAGCAGCAAGGGACAGAGCCATTCACCCCTCCACTTT. Protein sequence: CASSKGQSHSPLHF. The full variable domain, rest sourced from reference TRBV28 and TRBJ1-6, is DVKVTQSSRYLVKRTGEKVFLECVQDMDHENMFWYRQDPGLGLRLIYFSYDVKMKEKGDIPEGYSVSREKKERFSLILESASTNQTSMYLCASSKGQSHSPLHFGNGTRLTVT.

The rearrangement links TRBV20-1 to TRBJ2-2, with D perhaps TRBD2 (6 bases). CDR3 length: 17 amino acids. Per germline, CDR1 DFQATT and CDR2 SNEGSKA (reference sequence). V lost 1 base and J 7 bases, leaving 22 bases between the germline ends. CDR3 sequence: CSARVPVGRDGGGELFF. CDR3 sequence (DNA): TGCAGTGCTAGAGTCCCCGTGGGCAGGGACGGGGGCGGGGAGCTGTTTTTT.

The rearrangement uses TRBV12-3 or TRBV12-4 and TRBJ2-1; TRBD2 matches at 10 bases. This CDR3 has 14 amino acids. V was pared by 2 bases and J by 10 bases, with 5 bases of the junction left unmatched. The CDR3 nucleotides are TGTGCCAGCAGTTTAATCGGACTAGCGGCAGAGCAGTTCTTC. Encoded protein: CASSLIGLAAEQFF.

The CDR3 region has the DNA TGTGCCAGCAGCCAAGAGACAGGGCGAGCTTTCTTT. Translated: CASSQETGRAFF. This chain connects TRBV3-1 to TRBJ1-1; TRBD1 agrees at 7 bases. Per germline, CDR1 LGHDT and CDR2 YNNKEL (reference sequence). The CDR3 has 12 residues. Germline trimming cut 0 bases from V and 10 bases from J; bases unmatched to any gene: 2.

The chain links TRBV10-3 to TRBJ1-2; no firm D call. The V end was cut by 0 bases, the J end by 2 bases, with 4 bases between. Germline lookup yields CDR1 ENHRY and CDR2 SYGVKD. There are 13 residues in the CDR3. The CDR3 sequence: CAISESGNYGYTF. In DNA, the CDR3 is TGTGCCATCAGTGAGTCGGGGAACTATGGCTACACCTTC.

A few counts support this clonotype. This chain uses TRBV12-3 or TRBV12-4 with TRBJ2-5, with D perhaps TRBD1 or TRBD2 (5 bases each). This CDR3 has 13 amino acids. Between the trimmed V and J ends, which lost 4 bases and 7 bases, there was a span of 13 bases. The CDR3 bases are TGTGCCAGCAGTTCCGGGACCCAGGGGACCCAGTACTTC. Amino acids: CASSSGTQGTQYF.

As for this clonotype: Mismatch with germline at one junction end may stem from a read error. The chain is built from TRBV29-1 and TRBJ1-2, with D unclear. The CDR3 is 11 residues long. CDR1 and CDR2 from the germline V gene are SQVTM and ANQGSEA. CDR3 nucleotide sequence: TGCAGCGTTGAATCACGGGTGCTGTTCGCCTTC. It codes for CSVESRVLFAF.

This clonotype was detected only a few times. The chain employs TRBV20-1 and TRBJ1-5; 9 bases are shared with TRBD1. CDR3 length equals 13 residues. Germline trimming cut 6 bases from V and 6 bases from J; bases unmatched to any gene: 6. CDR1 and CDR2 (germline): DFQATT, SNEGSKA (reference sequence). The CDR3, as DNA: TGCAGTGCGGGGACAGGGTGGGGTCAGCCCCAGCATTTT. Its protein is CSAGTGWGQPQHF.